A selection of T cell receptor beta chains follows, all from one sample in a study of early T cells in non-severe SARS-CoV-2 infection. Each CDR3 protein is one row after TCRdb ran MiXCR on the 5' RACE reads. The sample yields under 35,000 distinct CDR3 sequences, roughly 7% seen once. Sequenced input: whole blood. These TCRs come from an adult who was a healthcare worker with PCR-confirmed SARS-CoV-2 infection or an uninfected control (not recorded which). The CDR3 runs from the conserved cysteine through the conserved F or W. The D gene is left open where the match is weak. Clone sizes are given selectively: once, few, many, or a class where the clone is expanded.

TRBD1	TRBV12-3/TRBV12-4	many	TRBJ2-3	CASSSRTGRSTDTQYF	TGTGCCAGCAGTTCTAGGACAGGAAGGAGCACAGATACGCAGTATTTT
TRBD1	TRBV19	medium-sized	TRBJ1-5	CASRGTGNQPQHF	TGTGCCAGTAGAGGGACAGGCAATCAGCCCCAGCATTTT
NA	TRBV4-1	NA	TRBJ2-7	CASSQPTKGPSKQYF	TGCGCCAGCAGCCAGCCCACGAAAGGTCCTAGCAAGCAGTACTTC
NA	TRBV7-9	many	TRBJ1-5	CASSLDRSNQPQHF	TGTGCCAGCAGCTTAGACAGAAGCAATCAGCCCCAGCATTTT
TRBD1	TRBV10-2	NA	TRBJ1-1	CASRQGAGAEAFF	TGCGCCAGCAGACAGGGGGCAGGGGCTGAAGCTTTCTTT
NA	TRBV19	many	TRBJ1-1	CASTQHMNTEAFF	TGTGCCAGTACCCAACATATGAACACTGAAGCTTTCTTT
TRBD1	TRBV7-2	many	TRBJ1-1	CASSSRTGGTEAFF	TGTGCCAGCAGCTCTCGGACAGGGGGCACTGAAGCTTTCTTT
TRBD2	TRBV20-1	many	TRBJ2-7	CSADPSGPYEQYF	TGCAGTGCTGACCCTAGCGGACCCTACGAGCAGTACTTC
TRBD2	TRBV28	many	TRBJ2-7	CASSLRLAGEYEQYF	TGTGCCAGCAGTTTACGCCTAGCGGGAGAATACGAGCAGTACTTC
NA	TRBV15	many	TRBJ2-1	CATSRESVGSPSSYNEQFF	TGTGCCACCAGCAGAGAATCGGTCGGGAGTCCCAGCTCCTACAATGAGCAGTTCTTC
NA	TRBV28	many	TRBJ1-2	CASTLTGSHGYTF	TGTGCCAGCACCCTCACAGGGAGCCATGGCTACACCTTC
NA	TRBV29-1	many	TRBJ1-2	CSVDRGYTF	TGCAGCGTTGATCGTGGCTACACCTTC
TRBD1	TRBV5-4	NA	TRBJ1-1	CASSQDRWNTEAFF	TGTGCCAGCAGCCAGGACAGGTGGAACACTGAAGCTTTCTTT
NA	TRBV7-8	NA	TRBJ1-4	CASSLASQEKLFF	TGTGCCAGCAGCTTAGCGAGCCAGGAAAAACTGTTTTTT
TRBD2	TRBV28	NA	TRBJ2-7	CASSLQPGRAPYEQYF	TGTGCCAGCAGCCTTCAGCCCGGGAGGGCCCCCTACGAGCAGTACTTC
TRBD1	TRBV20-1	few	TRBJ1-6	CSASSDRGSPLHF	TGCAGTGCTAGTTCGGACAGGGGTTCACCCCTCCACTTT
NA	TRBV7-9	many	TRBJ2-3	CASSLTLGSDTQYF	TGTGCCAGCAGCCTGACCCTAGGTTCTGATACGCAGTATTTT
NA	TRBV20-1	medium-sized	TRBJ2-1	CSAPDYSSYNEQFF	TGCAGTGCCCCAGACTATAGCTCCTACAATGAGCAGTTCTTC
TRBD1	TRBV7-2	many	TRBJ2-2	CASSLNRGRSGELFF	TGTGCCAGCAGCTTGAACAGGGGGCGAAGCGGGGAGCTGTTTTTT
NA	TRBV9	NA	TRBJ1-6	CASSVGTGSNSPLHF	TGTGCCAGCAGCGTAGGTACAGGCAGTAATTCACCCCTCCACTTT
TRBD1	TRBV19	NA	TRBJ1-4	CASRRQGAAEKLFF	TGTGCCAGTCGGAGACAGGGGGCAGCGGAAAAACTGTTTTTT
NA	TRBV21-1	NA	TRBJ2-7	CASRSTGDLHEQYF	TGTGCCAGCAGGTCGACAGGGGACCTCCACGAGCAGTACTTC
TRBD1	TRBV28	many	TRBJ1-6	CASRPRRTGVSPLHF	TGTGCCAGCCGCCCCAGGAGGACAGGGGTTTCACCCCTCCACTTT
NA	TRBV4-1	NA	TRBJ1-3	CASSQVGGTSGNTIYF	TGCGCCAGCAGCCAAGTAGGAGGGACCTCTGGAAACACCATATATTTT
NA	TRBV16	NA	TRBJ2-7	CASSQSSSGRGEQYF	TGTGCCAGCAGCCAATCGTCTTCGGGGCGCGGCGAGCAGTACTTC
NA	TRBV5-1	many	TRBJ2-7	CASSILDVSIMDEQYF	TGCGCCAGCAGCATACTAGATGTATCCATCATGGACGAGCAGTACTTC
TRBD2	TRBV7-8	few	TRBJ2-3	CASSLGASGRSTDTQYF	TGTGCCAGCAGCTTAGGGGCTAGCGGGAGGAGCACAGATACGCAGTATTTT
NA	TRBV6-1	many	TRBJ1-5	CASSEAPWGNQPQHF	TGTGCCAGCAGTGAAGCTCCATGGGGCAATCAGCCCCAGCATTTT
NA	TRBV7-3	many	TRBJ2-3	CASSLSSSTDTQYF	TGTGCCAGCAGCTTATCGAGTAGCACAGATACGCAGTATTTT
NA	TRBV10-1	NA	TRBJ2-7	CASSGQPQGYEQYF	TGCGCCAGCAGCGGACAGCCCCAAGGCTACGAGCAGTACTTC
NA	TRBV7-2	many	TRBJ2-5	CASSGGRIETQYF	TGTGCCAGCAGCGGGGGGCGCATAGAGACCCAGTACTTC